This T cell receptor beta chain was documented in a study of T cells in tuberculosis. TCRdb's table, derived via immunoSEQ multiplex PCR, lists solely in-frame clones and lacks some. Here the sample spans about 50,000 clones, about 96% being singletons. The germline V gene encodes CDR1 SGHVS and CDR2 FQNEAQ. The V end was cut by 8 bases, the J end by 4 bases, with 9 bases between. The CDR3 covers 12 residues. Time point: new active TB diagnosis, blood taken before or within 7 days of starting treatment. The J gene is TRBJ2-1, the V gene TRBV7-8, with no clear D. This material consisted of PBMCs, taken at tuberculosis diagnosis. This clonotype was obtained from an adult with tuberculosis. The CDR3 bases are TGTGCCAGCTGCTACTGGTACAATGAGCAGTTCTTC. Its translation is CASCYWYNEQFF.